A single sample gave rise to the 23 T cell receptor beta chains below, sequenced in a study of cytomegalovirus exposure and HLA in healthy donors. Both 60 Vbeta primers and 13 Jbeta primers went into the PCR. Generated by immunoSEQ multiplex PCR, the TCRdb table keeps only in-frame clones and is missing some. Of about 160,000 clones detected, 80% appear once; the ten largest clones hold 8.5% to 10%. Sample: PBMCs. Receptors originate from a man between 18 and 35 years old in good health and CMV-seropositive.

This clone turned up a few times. CDR3 DNA sequence: TGTGCCAGCTACGGGACATTTGGGAACTCACCCCTCCACTTT. This codes for CASYGTFGNSPLHF. The J gene is TRBJ1-6, the V gene TRBV6-6, with D possibly matching TRBD1 (6 bases). The CDR3 runs to 14 residues. V was shortened by 8 bases and J by 10 bases, with 18 bases between the two germline ends. The germline V gene has CDR1 MNHNY and CDR2 SVGAGI (reference sequence).

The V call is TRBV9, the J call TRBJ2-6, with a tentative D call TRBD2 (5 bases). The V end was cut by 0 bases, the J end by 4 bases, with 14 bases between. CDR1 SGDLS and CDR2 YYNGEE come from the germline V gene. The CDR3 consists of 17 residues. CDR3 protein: CASSVGFRGPGANVLTF. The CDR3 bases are TGTGCCAGCAGCGTAGGATTTAGAGGGCCAGGGGCCAACGTCCTGACTTTC.

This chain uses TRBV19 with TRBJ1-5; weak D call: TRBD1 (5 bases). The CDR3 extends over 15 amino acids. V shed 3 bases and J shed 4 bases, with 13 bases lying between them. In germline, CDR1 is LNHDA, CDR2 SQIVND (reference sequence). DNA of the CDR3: TGTGCCAGTAGTATGTTAAGGGGCCAAAATCAGCCCCAGCATTTT. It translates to CASSMLRGQNQPQHF.

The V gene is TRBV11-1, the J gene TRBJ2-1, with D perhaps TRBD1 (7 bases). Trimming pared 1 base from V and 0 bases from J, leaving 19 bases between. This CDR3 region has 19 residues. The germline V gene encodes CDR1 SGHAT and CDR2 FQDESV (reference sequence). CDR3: CASSLVGQAVGSSYNEQFF. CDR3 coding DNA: TGTGCCAGCAGCTTAGTAGGACAGGCGGTCGGGAGCTCCTACAATGAGCAGTTCTTC. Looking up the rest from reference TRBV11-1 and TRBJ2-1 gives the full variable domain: EAEVAQSPRYKITEKSQAVAFWCDPISGHATLYWYRQILGQGPELLVQFQDESVVDDSQLPKDRFSAERLKGVDSTLKIQPAELGDSAMYLCASSLVGQAVGSSYNEQFFGPGTRLTVL.

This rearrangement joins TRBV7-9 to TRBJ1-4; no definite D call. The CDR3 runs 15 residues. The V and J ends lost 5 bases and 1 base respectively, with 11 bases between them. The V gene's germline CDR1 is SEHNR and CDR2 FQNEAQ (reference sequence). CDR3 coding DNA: TGTGCCAGCAGCCCCAGGTCATTAACTAATGAAAAACTGTTTTTT. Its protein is CASSPRSLTNEKLFF.

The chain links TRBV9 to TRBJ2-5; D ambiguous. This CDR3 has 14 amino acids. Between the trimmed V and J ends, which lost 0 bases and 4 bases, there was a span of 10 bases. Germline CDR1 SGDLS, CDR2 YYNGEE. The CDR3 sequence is CASSVARMGETQYF. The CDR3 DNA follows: TGTGCCAGCAGCGTAGCGCGGATGGGAGAGACCCAGTACTTC.

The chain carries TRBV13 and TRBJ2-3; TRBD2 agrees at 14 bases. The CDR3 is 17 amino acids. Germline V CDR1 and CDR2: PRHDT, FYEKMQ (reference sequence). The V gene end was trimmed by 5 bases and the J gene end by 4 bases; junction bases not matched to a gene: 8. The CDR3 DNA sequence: TGTGCCAGCAGCCTAAGACTAGCGGGAGGGAGGGCAGATACGCAGTATTTT. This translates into CASSLRLAGGRADTQYF.

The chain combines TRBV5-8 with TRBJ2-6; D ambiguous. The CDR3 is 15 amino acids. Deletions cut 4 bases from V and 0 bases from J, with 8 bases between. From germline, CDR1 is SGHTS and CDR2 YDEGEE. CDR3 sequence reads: CASSPGSSGANVLTF. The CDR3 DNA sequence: TGTGCCAGCAGCCCTGGTAGCTCTGGGGCCAACGTCCTGACTTTC.

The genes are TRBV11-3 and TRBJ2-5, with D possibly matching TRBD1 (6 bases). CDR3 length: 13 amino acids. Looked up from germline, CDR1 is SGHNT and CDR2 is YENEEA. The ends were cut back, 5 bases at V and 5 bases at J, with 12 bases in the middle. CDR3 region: CASSPQGIETQYF. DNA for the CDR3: TGTGCCAGCAGCCCACAGGGTATTGAGACCCAGTACTTC. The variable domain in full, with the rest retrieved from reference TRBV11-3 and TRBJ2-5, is EAGVVQSPRYKIIEKKQPVAFWCNPISGHNTLYWYLQNLGQGPELLIRYENEEAVDDSQLPKDRFSAERLKGVDSTLKIQPAELGDSAVYLCASSPQGIETQYFGPGTRLLVL.

Here the CDR3 DNA reads TGTGCCAGCAGCGCGGGACTAGTGGGCAATGAGCAGTTCTTC. Residues: CASSAGLVGNEQFF. The J gene is TRBJ2-1, the V gene TRBV7-9, with 8 bases fitting TRBD2. V shed 5 bases, J shed 6 bases, and the junction held 6 bases outside the gene matches. The CDR3 has 14 amino acids. The V gene's germline CDR1 is SEHNR and CDR2 FQNEAQ (reference sequence).

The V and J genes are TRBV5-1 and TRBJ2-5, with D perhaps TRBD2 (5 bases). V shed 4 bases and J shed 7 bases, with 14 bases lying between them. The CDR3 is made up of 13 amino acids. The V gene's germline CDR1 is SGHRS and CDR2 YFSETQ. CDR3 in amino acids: CASSPNPGGTQYF. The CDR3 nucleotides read TGCGCCAGCAGCCCGAACCCAGGAGGGACCCAGTACTTC.

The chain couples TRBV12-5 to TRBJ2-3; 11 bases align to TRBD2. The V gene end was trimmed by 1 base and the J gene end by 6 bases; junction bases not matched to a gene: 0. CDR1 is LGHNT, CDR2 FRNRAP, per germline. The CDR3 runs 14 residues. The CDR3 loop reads CASGLGLAGDTQYF. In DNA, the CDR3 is TGTGCTAGTGGTTTGGGACTAGCGGGGGATACGCAGTATTTT. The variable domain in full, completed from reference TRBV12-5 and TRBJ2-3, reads DARVTQTPRHKVTEMGQEVTMRCQPILGHNTVFWYRQTMMQGLELLAYFRNRAPLDDSGMPKDRFSAEMPDATLATLKIQPSEPRDSAVYFCASGLGLAGDTQYFGPGTRLTVL.

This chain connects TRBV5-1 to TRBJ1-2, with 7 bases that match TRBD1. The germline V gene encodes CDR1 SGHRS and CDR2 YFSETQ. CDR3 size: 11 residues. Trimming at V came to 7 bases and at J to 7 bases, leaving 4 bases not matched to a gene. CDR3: CASQGGGGYTF. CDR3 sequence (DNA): TGCGCCAGCCAGGGGGGCGGTGGCTACACCTTC.

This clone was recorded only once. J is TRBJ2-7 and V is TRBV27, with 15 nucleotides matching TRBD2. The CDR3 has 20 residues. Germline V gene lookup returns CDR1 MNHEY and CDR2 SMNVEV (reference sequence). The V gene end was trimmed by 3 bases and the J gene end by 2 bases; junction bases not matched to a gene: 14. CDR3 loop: CASSFLTGLAGGLGAYEQYF. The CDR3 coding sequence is TGTGCCAGCAGTTTTCTAACGGGACTAGCGGGGGGCCTCGGCGCCTACGAGCAGTACTTC.

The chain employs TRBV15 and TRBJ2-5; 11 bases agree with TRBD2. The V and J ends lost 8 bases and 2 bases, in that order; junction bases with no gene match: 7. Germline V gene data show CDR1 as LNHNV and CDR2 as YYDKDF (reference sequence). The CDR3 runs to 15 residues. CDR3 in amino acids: CATFLAGGLQETQYF. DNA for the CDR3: TGTGCCACCTTTCTAGCGGGAGGACTTCAAGAGACCCAGTACTTC.

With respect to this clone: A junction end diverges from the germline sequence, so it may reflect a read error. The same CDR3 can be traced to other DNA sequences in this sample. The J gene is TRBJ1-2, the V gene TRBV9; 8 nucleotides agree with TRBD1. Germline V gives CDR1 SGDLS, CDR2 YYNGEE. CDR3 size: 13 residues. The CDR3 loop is CASSVDRGHGYTF. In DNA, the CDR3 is TGTGCCAGTAGCGTAGACAGGGGCCATGGCTACACCTTC. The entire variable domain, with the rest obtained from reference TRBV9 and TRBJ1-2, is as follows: DSGVTQTPKHLITATGQRVTLRCSPRSGDLSVYWYQQSLDQGLQFLIQYYNGEERAKGNILERFSAQQFPDLHSELNLSSLELGDSALYFCASSVDRGHGYTFGSGTRLTVV.

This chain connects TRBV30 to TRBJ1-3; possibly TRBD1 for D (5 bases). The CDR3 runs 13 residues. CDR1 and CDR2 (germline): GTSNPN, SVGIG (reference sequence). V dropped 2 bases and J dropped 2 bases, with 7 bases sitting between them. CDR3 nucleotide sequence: TGTGCCTGGAGTCAGGGTCCTGGAAACACCATATATTTT. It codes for CAWSQGPGNTIYF.

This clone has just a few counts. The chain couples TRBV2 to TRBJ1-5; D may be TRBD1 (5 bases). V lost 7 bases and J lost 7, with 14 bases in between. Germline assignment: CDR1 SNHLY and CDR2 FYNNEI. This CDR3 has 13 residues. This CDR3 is CASTWGSGQPQHF. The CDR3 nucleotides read TGTGCCAGCACGTGGGGTTCAGGGCAGCCCCAGCATTTT. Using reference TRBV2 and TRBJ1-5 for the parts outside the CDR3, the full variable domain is EPEVTQTPSHQVTQMGQEVILRCVPISNHLYFYWYRQILGQKVEFLVSFYNNEISEKSEIFDDQFSVERPDGSNFTLKIRSTKLEDSAMYFCASTWGSGQPQHFGDGTRLSIL.

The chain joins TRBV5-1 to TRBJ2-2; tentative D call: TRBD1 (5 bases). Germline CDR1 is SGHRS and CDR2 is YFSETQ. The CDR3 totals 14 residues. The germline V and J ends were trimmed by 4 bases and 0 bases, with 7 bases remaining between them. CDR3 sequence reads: CASSDSSNTGELFF. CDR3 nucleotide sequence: TGCGCCAGCAGCGACAGTTCGAACACCGGGGAGCTGTTTTTT.

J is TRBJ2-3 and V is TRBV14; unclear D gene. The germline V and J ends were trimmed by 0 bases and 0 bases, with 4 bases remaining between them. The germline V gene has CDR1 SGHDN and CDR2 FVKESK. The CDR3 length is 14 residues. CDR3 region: CASSQDSSTDTQYF. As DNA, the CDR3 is TGTGCCAGCAGCCAAGACTCCAGCACAGATACGCAGTATTTT.

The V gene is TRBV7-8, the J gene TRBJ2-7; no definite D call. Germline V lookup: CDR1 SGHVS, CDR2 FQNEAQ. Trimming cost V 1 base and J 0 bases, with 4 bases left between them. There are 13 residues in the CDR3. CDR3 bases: TGTGCCAGCAGCTTAGGGCCCTCCTACGAGCAGTACTTC. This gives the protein CASSLGPSYEQYF.

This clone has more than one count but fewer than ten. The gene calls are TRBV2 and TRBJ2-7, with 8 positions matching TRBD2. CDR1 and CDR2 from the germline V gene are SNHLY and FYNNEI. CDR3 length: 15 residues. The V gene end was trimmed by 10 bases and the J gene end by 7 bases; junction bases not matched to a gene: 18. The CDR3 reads CAMSQEAGAIREQYF. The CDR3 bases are TGTGCCATGTCACAGGAAGCGGGGGCCATCCGGGAGCAGTACTTC.

The CDR3 loop reads CATSLTRGGGEQFF. DNA for the CDR3: TGTGCCACCAGCCTAACCCGGGGAGGCGGTGAGCAGTTCTTC. The rearrangement links TRBV15 to TRBJ2-1, with a possible D match to TRBD2 (6 bases). This CDR3 has 14 amino acids. Germline loops: CDR1 LNHNV, CDR2 YYDKDF (reference sequence). V lost 5 bases, J lost 9 bases, and 17 bases lay in between. The full variable domain, in which reference TRBV15 and TRBJ2-1 provide the parts outside the CDR3, is DAMVIQNPRYQVTQFGKPVTLSCSQTLNHNVMYWYQQKSSQAPKLLFHYYDKDFNNEADTPDNFQSRRPNTSFCFLDIRSPGLGDTAMYLCATSLTRGGGEQFFGPGTRLTVL.